These T cell receptor beta chains were read from a single sample in a study of siplizumab effects on memory and regulatory T cells. Some clones are missing from TCRdb's copy, which holds only in-frame ones; the method was immunoSEQ multiplex PCR. The table has tens of thousands of clones, around 97% seen once; the top ten hold around 0.03%. Material: naive CD4+ T cells sorted from blood. Receptors were obtained from a human donor in good health. Both conserved end residues are part of each CDR3. A D gene is named only where the DNA matches it firmly. Clone size appears in some rows only: once, few, many, or a class for an expanded clone.

V,size,J,D,CDR3,DNA
TRBV5-4,.,TRBJ2-1,.,CASSQQGIGYNEQFF,TGTGCCAGCAGTCAACAGGGAATCGGCTACAATGAGCAGTTCTTC
TRBV5-4,.,TRBJ2-5,TRBD2,CASSSLAGAGETQYF,TGTGCCAGCAGCTCACTAGCGGGGGCCGGGGAGACCCAGTACTTC
TRBV7-2,.,TRBJ2-1,.,CASSLGLGAFNEQFF,TGTGCCAGCAGCTTAGGGCTAGGTGCTTTCAATGAGCAGTTCTTC
TRBV10-3,.,TRBJ2-1,TRBD2,CAIRLSGGANNEQFF,TGTGCCATCCGTCTTAGCGGGGGGGCCAACAATGAGCAGTTCTTC
TRBV4-3,.,TRBJ2-3,TRBD2,CASSPGGAIDTQYF,TGCGCCAGCAGCCCCGGGGGGGCAATAGATACGCAGTATTTT
TRBV5-1,.,TRBJ2-3,TRBD1,CASSDAGTGSTDTQYF,TGCGCCAGCAGCGACGCCGGGACAGGGAGCACAGATACGCAGTATTTT
TRBV30,.,TRBJ1-5,.,CAWSMGGSSNQPQHF,TGTGCCTGGAGTATGGGGGGAAGTAGCAATCAGCCCCAGCATTTT
TRBV7-9,few,TRBJ1-6,.,CASSPRRAGDNSPLHF,TGTGCCAGCAGCCCCCGTCGGGCAGGGGACAATTCACCCCTCCACTTT
TRBV9,.,TRBJ2-6,.,CASSDPARAGANVLTF,TGTGCCAGCAGCGACCCCGCAAGGGCTGGGGCCAACGTCCTGACTTTC
TRBV30,.,TRBJ1-1,TRBD1,CAWSRGGLGTEAFF,TGTGCCTGGAGTAGAGGGGGCTTGGGTACTGAAGCTTTCTTT
TRBV5-1,.,TRBJ1-1,TRBD1,CASSLGIGTGGNTEAFF,TGCGCCAGCAGCTTGGGAATTGGGACAGGGGGGAACACTGAAGCTTTCTTT
TRBV7-2,.,TRBJ1-2,TRBD1,CASSLTGGNYGYTF,TGTGCCAGCAGCTTAACAGGGGGCAACTATGGCTACACCTTC
TRBV18,.,TRBJ1-1,.,CASSPLTQDLNEAFF,TGTGCCAGCTCACCCCTAACACAGGACCTGAATGAAGCTTTCTTT
TRBV10-1,.,TRBJ1-6,TRBD1,CASSPGGSSPLHF,TGCGCCAGCAGCCCAGGGGGCAGTTCACCCCTCCACTTT
TRBV7-3,.,TRBJ2-2,.,CASSFQSGELFF,TGTGCCAGCAGCTTCCAGTCCGGGGAGCTGTTTTTT
TRBV2,.,TRBJ2-7,TRBD1,CASLGTGSSYEQYF,TGTGCCAGCCTAGGGACAGGGAGCTCCTACGAGCAGTACTTC
TRBV5-1,.,TRBJ2-1,TRBD2,CASSLTSGGPYNEQFF,TGCGCCAGCAGCCTTACTAGCGGGGGACCCTACAATGAGCAGTTCTTC
TRBV18,.,TRBJ2-5,.,CASSPPDGRQETQYF,TGTGCCAGCTCACCCCCGGACGGACGCCAAGAGACCCAGTACTTC
TRBV6-5,once,TRBJ2-5,TRBD2,CASSYGASGGGETQYF,TGTGCCAGCAGTTACGGGGCTAGCGGGGGTGGTGAGACCCAGTACTTC
TRBV7-8,.,TRBJ1-5,.,CASSLQRDQPQHF,TGTGCCAGCAGCTTACAGAGGGATCAGCCCCAGCATTTT
TRBV4-3,.,TRBJ2-1,.,CASSQEMVDRKRFF,TGCGCCAGCAGCCAAGAGATGGTGGACCGAAAACGGTTCTTC
TRBV5-5,.,TRBJ1-6,.,CASSLDSYNSPLHF,TGTGCCAGCAGCCTTGACAGCTATAATTCACCCCTCCACTTT
TRBV19,.,TRBJ2-7,.,CASSIDTAYEQYF,TGTGCCAGTAGTATAGACACGGCCTACGAGCAGTACTTC
TRBV18,few,TRBJ1-1,.,CASSPVEEAFF,TGTGCCAGCTCACCTGTGGAGGAAGCTTTCTTT
TRBV5-4,.,TRBJ1-2,.,CASSLGQGLPNYGYTF,TGTGCCAGCAGCTTGGGCCAGGGGTTGCCTAACTATGGCTACACCTTC
TRBV28,.,TRBJ2-2,.,CASRWGSTNTGELFF,TGTGCCAGCAGATGGGGCTCAACGAACACCGGGGAGCTGTTTTTT
TRBV7-7,.,TRBJ1-6,TRBD1,CASSLARGTGDSPLHF,TGTGCCAGCAGCTTAGCGCGGGGGACAGGGGACTCACCCCTCCACTTT
TRBV11-3,.,TRBJ1-1,.,CASSRSLLDTEAFF,TGTGCCAGCAGCCGCAGCCTTTTGGACACTGAAGCTTTCTTT
TRBV4-1,.,TRBJ2-5,TRBD2,CASSLLAGDRETQYF,TGCGCCAGCAGCCTCTTAGCGGGGGATCGGGAGACCCAGTACTTC
TRBV19,.,TRBJ1-6,TRBD1,CASRTGQADSPLHF,TGTGCCAGTAGGACGGGACAGGCGGATTCACCCCTCCACTTT
TRBV19,once,TRBJ2-3,.,CASSIRDIFSTDTQYF,TGTGCCAGTAGTATTCGGGACATATTTAGCACAGATACGCAGTATTTT
TRBV4-2,.,TRBJ2-5,TRBD2,CASSQDGGSGETQYF,TGTGCCAGCAGCCAAGATGGTGGTAGCGGGGAGACCCAGTACTTC
TRBV21-1,.,TRBJ1-5,.,CASSIRDVSQPQHF,TGTGCCAGCAGCATCAGGGACGTGAGCCAGCCCCAGCATTTT
TRBV5-6,.,TRBJ2-4,TRBD1,CASSRTGEDIQYF,TGTGCCAGCAGCCGCACAGGGGAAGACATTCAGTACTTC
TRBV19,.,TRBJ2-2,.,CASRGPWNTGELFF,TGTGCCAGTAGGGGCCCATGGAACACCGGGGAGCTGTTTTTT
TRBV23-1,.,TRBJ2-2,.,CASSPDRDGNTGELFF,TGCGCCAGCAGTCCCGACCGGGACGGGAACACCGGGGAGCTGTTTTTT
TRBV5-1,once,TRBJ2-1,TRBD2,CASSLEGLAGNNEQFF,TGCGCCAGCAGCTTGGAGGGACTAGCGGGGAACAATGAGCAGTTCTTC
TRBV10-3,once,TRBJ1-1,.,CAISPGHGRTEAFF,TGTGCCATCAGTCCGGGACACGGGCGGACTGAAGCTTTCTTT
TRBV4-1,.,TRBJ2-5,.,CASSQGLLETQYF,TGCGCCAGCAGCCAAGGGTTGTTGGAGACCCAGTACTTC
TRBV7-3,.,TRBJ2-3,TRBD2,CASSSLAGAFTDTQYF,TGTGCCAGCAGCTCCCTAGCGGGGGCTTTCACAGATACGCAGTATTTT
TRBV5-1,.,TRBJ1-2,.,CASRLDRSYGYTF,TGCGCCAGCAGGCTAGACAGATCCTATGGCTACACCTTC
TRBV7-2,.,TRBJ2-1,.,CASRDGGIHEQFF,TGTGCCAGCAGGGATGGAGGGATCCATGAGCAGTTCTTC
TRBV6-5,.,TRBJ1-4,.,CASRRPGSNEKLFF,TGTGCCAGCAGACGGCCAGGGTCCAATGAAAAACTGTTTTTT
TRBV11-2,.,TRBJ1-2,TRBD1,CASSFSQGGNGYTF,TGTGCCAGCAGCTTCTCACAGGGGGGAAATGGCTACACCTTC
TRBV30,.,TRBJ2-7,TRBD2,CAWSAFRTSGGYYEQYF,TGTGCCTGGAGTGCCTTTAGGACTAGCGGGGGGTACTACGAGCAGTACTTC
TRBV10-3,.,TRBJ1-1,TRBD1,CAISESRQGGTEAFF,TGTGCCATCAGTGAGTCAAGACAGGGGGGGACTGAAGCTTTCTTT
TRBV5-1,.,TRBJ2-2,.,CASSWSSLNTGELFF,TGCGCCAGCAGCTGGTCGTCCCTGAACACCGGGGAGCTGTTTTTT
TRBV6-1,.,TRBJ1-5,.,CASSDGRARSNQPQHF,TGTGCCAGCAGTGACGGGAGGGCAAGGAGCAATCAGCCCCAGCATTTT
TRBV30,.,TRBJ2-1,TRBD1,CAWSADRLSYNEQFF,TGTGCCTGGAGTGCGGACAGGCTATCCTACAATGAGCAGTTCTTC
TRBV6-4,.,TRBJ1-5,.,CASSSEGAVRAARNQPQHF,TGTGCCAGCAGTTCCGAGGGAGCAGTGCGGGCCGCGCGCAATCAGCCCCAGCATTTT
TRBV7-3,.,TRBJ1-1,.,CASSVGRENTEAFF,TGTGCCAGCAGCGTTGGGCGGGAGAACACTGAAGCTTTCTTT
TRBV4-3,.,TRBJ1-1,.,CASSHRVSRNTEAFF,TGCGCCAGCAGCCACAGGGTCTCCAGGAACACTGAAGCTTTCTTT
TRBV18,once,TRBJ1-3,TRBD1,CASSPPGTGGGNTIYF,TGTGCCAGCTCACCACCGGGGACAGGGGGCGGAAACACCATATATTTT
TRBV6-5,.,TRBJ2-6,.,CASSNQGSGANVLTF,TGTGCCAGCAGTAATCAGGGCTCTGGGGCCAACGTCCTGACTTTC
TRBV5-6,.,TRBJ2-1,.,CASSPRAGFF,TGTGCCAGCAGCCCGCGGGCGGGGTTCTTC
TRBV6-1,.,TRBJ2-5,.,CASSRLFYQETQYF,TGTGCCAGCAGCCGACTGTTTTACCAAGAGACCCAGTACTTC
TRBV23-1,.,TRBJ1-5,.,CASSHFQDKEGDQPQHF,TGCGCCAGCAGTCATTTCCAGGACAAGGAAGGAGATCAGCCCCAGCATTTT
TRBV4-1,.,TRBJ1-2,.,CASSQDQVPGGYTF,TGCGCCAGCAGCCAAGATCAAGTCCCGGGAGGCTACACCTTC
TRBV6-1,.,TRBJ2-7,.,CASRGNSSYEQYF,TGTGCCAGCAGGGGTAATAGCTCCTACGAGCAGTACTTC
TRBV6-5,.,TRBJ1-1,.,CASSGPRKAFF,TGTGCCAGCAGTGGACCCCGAAAAGCTTTCTTT